This T cell receptor (beta chain) came from a study of early T cells in non-severe SARS-CoV-2 infection. Individual cDNA molecules received unique molecular identifiers. Each CDR3 protein gets one entry after TCRdb re-called the 5' RACE reads with MiXCR. The table has some 80,000 distinct CDR3 sequences, about 12% seen once; the top ten hold approximately 7%. Germline V gene data show CDR1 as LNHDA and CDR2 as SQIVND (reference sequence). The CDR3 has 16 amino acids. V was clipped by 1 base and J by 4 bases; unmatched bases: 5. On this clonotype itself: No antigen is known for it.

Findings and caveats of the study: Lookups in VDJdb leaned toward anti-spike CD8 responses and missed private and CD4 specificities.

This TCR derives from an adult who was a healthcare worker with PCR-confirmed SARS-CoV-2 infection or an uninfected control (not recorded which). The chain links TRBV19 to TRBJ2-1; 9 bases fit TRBD2. Material: whole blood. The CDR3 DNA reads TGTGCCAGTAGTATAGCGGCGGGAGGGACATACAATGAGCAGTTCTTC. Residues: CASSIAAGGTYNEQFF. The full variable domain, rest sourced from reference TRBV19 and TRBJ2-1, is DGGITQSPKYLFRKEGQNVTLSCEQNLNHDAMYWYRQDPGQGLRLIYYSQIVNDFQKGDIAEGYSVSREKKESFPLTVTSAQKNPTAFYLCASSIAAGGTYNEQFFGPGTRLTVL.